The present entry profiles one TCR beta chain with its context. What it binds is unknown. The data were taken from a study of T cells in Graves' hyperthyroidism and ophthalmopathy. The source material, RNA transcripts, was used to amplify TCR beta CDR3 regions. HTBI primers were the set used in a first-round RT-PCR of the TCR CDR3. TCRdb recomputed calls from the multiplex PCR reads with MiXCR, one row per CDR3 protein. The sample records hundreds of thousands of distinct CDR3 sequences, 40% to 55% being singletons. Study-level results: The model foresaw ophthalmopathy a median approximately 6.1 months prior to onset.

This TCR was recovered from an adult man with Graves' disease, either hyperthyroidism or ophthalmopathy (not recorded which). The sequenced sample was peripheral blood or thyroid tissue (not recorded which).

The CDR3 reads CASSESPTGQGQETQYF. The CDR3 DNA follows: TGTGCCAGCAGCGAAAGCCCGACGGGACAGGGCCAAGAGACCCAGTACTTC. The chain has TRBV2 and TRBJ2-5; 9 bases line up with TRBD1. The CDR3 is made up of 17 amino acids. After removal of 6 bases from V and 1 base from J, the junction contained 12 bases not matched to a gene. Germline lookup yields CDR1 SNHLY and CDR2 FYNNEI.